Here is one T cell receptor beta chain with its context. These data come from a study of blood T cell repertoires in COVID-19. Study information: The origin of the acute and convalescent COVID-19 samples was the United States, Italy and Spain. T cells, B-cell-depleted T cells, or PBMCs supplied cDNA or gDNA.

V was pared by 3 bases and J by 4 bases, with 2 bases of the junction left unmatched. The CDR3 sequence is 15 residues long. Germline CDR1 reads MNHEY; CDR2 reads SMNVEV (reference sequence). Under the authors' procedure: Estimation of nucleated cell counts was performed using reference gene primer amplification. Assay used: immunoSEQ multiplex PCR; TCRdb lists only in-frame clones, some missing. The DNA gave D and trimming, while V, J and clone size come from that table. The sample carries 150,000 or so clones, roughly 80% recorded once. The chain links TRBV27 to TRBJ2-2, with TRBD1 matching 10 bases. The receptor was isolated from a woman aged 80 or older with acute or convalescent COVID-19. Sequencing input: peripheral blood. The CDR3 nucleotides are TGTGCCAGCAGTTTTAGGACAGGGGGCACCGGGGAGCTGTTTTTT. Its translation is CASSFRTGGTGELFF.